The present TCR beta chain was sequenced within a study of T-cell reconstitution after alpha-beta-depleted transplantation in children (dated by TCRdb to 2015 to 2016). About the full investigation: The study quantitatively tracked T-cell immune reconstitution after TCRalphabeta/CD19-depleted allogeneic hematopoietic cell transplantation in children using TCR repertoire profiling.

Receptor libraries were prepared by PCR. Sequencing relied on an Illumina HiSeq 2500. TCR libraries were prepared with molecular barcoding, using unique molecular identifiers to normalize TCRbeta repertoire quantification. The public reads were quality trimmed at Q25 with fastp and then assembled into clones with MiXCR by TCRdb, keeping productive beta chains. Rows matching on CDR3 protein sequence are summarized as one entry with the most common DNA and genes. The sample records 100,000 or so distinct CDR3 sequences, 20% to 30% of which are singletons. The biggest ten clones account for over 20% of the sample. Interpreted using the paper, the treatment or condition label stands for: allogeneic hematopoietic cell transplantation with graft depleted of TCRalphabeta T cells and CD19 B cells. Transplant recipients were children who received TCRalphabeta/CD19-depleted allogeneic hematopoietic cell grafts.

The research as a whole found: In some patients, high TCRbeta diversity at day 60 was attributed to recipient T cells and intrathymic progenitors that had survived conditioning. Over the following months the frequencies of hyperexpanded clones went down, and after one year T-cell counts and TCRbeta diversity were mostly credited to newly produced T cells. Apparently early alphabetaT-cell count recovery about two months after transplant reportedly relied on only several hundred rapidly expanded clones derived from non-depleted graft cells.

This clonotype was detected only a few times. The antigen it recognizes is unknown. Base quality data are lacking; no much larger clone is found one base away. Specimen: PBMCs, collected before TCRalphabeta/CD19-depleted stem cell transplant. The TCR was taken from a boy younger than 10 with acute lymphoblastic leukemia, due to receive a stem cell transplant.

The sequenced DNA is TGCGCCAGCAGCCATTTCGGCGGGACAGGGAGTCTGAACACTGAAGCTTTCTTT. This encodes CASSHFGGTGSLNTEAFF. In this chain, TRBV5-1 is recombined with TRBJ1-1; 9 middle bases align to TRBD1. Spanning cysteine to phenylalanine, the CDR3 consists of 18 amino acids. The read is trimmed to its CDR3 DNA, 54 bases read in frame from base 1. Per the germline V gene, SGHRS is the CDR1 and YFSETQ is the CDR2. The germline V end is reduced by 4 bases and the J end by 0 bases; junction bases left unmatched: 13.